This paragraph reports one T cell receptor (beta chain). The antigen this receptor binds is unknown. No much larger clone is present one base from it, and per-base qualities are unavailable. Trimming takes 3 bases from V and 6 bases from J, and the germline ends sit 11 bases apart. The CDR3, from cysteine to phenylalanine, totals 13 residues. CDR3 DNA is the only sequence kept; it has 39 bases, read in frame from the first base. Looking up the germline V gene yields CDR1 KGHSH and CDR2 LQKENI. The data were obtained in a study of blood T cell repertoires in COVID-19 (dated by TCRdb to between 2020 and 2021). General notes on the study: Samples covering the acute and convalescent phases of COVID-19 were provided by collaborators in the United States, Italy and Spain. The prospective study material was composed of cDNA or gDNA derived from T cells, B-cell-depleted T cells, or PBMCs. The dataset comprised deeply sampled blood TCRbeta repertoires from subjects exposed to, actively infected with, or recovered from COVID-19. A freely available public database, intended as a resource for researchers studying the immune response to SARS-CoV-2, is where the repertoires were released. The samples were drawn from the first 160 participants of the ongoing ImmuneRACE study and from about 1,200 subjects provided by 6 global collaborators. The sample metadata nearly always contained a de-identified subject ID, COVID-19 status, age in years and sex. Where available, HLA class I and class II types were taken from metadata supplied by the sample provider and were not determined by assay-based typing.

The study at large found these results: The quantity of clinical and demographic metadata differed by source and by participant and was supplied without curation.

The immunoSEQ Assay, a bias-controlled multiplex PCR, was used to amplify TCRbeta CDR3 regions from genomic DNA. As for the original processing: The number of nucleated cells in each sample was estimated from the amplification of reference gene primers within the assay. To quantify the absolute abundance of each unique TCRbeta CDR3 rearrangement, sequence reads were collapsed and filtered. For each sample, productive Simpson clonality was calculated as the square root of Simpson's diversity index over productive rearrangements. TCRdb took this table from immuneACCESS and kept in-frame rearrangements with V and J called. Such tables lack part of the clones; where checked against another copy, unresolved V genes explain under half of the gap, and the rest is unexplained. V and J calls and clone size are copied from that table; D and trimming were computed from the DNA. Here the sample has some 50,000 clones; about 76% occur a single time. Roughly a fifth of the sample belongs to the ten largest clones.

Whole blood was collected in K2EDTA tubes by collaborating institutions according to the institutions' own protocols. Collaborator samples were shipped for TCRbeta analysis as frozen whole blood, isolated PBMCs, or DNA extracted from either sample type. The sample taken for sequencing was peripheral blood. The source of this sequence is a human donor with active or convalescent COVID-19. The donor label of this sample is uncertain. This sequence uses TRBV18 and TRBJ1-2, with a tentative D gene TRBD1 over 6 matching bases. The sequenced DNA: TGTGCCAGCTCACCCCAGGGGCACGATGGCTACACCTTC. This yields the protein CASSPQGHDGYTF.